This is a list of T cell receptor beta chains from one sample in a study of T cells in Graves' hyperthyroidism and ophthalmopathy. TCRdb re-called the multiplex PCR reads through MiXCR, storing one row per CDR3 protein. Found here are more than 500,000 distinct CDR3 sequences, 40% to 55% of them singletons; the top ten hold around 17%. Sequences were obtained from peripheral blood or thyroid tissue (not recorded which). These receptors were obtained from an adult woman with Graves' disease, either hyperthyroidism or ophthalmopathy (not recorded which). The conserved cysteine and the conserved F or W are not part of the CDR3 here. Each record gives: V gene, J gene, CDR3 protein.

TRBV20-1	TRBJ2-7	SARDSAGAHYEQY
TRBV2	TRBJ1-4	ASSAGTGEKLF
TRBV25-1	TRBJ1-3	ASSLKGWQGNTIY
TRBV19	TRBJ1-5	ASSKVTGNQPQH
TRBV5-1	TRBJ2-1	ASSSTSGRAGEQF
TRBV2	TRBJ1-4	ASSEGLQSEKLF
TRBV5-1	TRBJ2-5	ASSTGHGRETQY
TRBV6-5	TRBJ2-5	AGRGTVRGAQY
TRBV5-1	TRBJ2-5	ASSLTSGRMGETQY
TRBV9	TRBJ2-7	ASSQAGQGWCEQY
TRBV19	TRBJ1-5	ASHRQGRYYNQPQH
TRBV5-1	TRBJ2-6	ASSETGAGANVLT
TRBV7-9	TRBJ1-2	ASSSGTGPFYGYT
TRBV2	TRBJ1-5	ASSDSGQETQH
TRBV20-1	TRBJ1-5	SARGQSYIQH
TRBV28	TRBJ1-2	ASSFPPPDREDYGYT
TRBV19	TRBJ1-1	ATSRVGGNTEAF